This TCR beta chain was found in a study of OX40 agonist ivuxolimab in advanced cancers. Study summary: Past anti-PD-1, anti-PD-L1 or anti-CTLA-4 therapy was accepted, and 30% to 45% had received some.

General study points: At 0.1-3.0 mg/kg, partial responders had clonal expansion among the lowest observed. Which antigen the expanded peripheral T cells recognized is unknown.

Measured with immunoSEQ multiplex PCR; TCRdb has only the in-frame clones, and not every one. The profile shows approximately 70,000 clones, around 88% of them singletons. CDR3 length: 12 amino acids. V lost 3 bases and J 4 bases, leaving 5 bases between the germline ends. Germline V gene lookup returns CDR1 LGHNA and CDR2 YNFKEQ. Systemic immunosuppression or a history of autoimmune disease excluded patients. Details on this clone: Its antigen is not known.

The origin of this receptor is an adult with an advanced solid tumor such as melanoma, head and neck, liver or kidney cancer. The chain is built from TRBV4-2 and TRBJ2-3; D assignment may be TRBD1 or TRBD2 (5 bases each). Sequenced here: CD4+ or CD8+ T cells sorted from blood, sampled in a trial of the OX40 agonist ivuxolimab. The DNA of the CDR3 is TGTGCCAGCAGCCAGGGGGCAGATACGCAGTATTTT. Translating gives CASSQGADTQYF.